This TCR beta chain was profiled in a study of Graves' ophthalmopathy and Graves' hyperthyroidism. The authors amplified TCR beta CDR3 regions from RNA transcripts. HTBI-primed RT-PCR formed the first round, and a multiplex PCR formed the second. TCRdb used MiXCR to reprocess the multiplex PCR reads, holding one entry per CDR3 protein. The table has 400,000 to 500,000 distinct CDR3 sequences, under 25% seen once. The CDR3 spans 14 residues. Germline CDR1 reads MNHNS; CDR2 reads SASEGT. V lost 5 bases, J lost 2 bases, and 12 bases lay in between. Other autoimmune diseases, uncontrolled infections, pregnancy and lactation each led to patient exclusion.

The chain joins TRBV6-1 to TRBJ2-5; weak D call: TRBD1 (6 bases). Sequencing input: peripheral blood. This sequence originates from a woman aged 18-35 years with stable Graves' hyperthyroidism. The CDR3 loop reads CASSQKGDQETQYF. CDR3 bases: TGTGCCAGCAGTCAGAAGGGGGATCAAGAGACCCAGTACTTC.